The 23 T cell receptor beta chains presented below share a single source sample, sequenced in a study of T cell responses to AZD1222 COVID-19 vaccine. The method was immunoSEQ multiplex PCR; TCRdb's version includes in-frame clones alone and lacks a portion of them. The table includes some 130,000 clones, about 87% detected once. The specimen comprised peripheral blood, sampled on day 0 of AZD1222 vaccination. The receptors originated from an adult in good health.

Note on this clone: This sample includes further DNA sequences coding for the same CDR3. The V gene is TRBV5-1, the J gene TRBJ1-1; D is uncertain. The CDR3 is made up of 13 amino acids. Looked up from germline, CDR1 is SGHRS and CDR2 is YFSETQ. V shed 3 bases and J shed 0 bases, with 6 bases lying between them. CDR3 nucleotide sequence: TGCGCCAGCAGCTCGTCCCTGAACACTGAAGCTTTCTTT. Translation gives CASSSSLNTEAFF.

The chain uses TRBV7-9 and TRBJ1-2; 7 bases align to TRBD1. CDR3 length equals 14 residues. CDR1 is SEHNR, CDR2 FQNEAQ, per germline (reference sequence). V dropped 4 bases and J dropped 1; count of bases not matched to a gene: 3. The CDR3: CASSSDRNNYGYTF. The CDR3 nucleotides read TGTGCCAGCAGCTCGGACAGGAATAACTATGGCTACACCTTC.

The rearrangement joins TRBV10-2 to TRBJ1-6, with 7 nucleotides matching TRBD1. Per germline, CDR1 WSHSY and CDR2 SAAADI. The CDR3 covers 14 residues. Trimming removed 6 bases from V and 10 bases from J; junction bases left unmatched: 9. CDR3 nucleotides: TGCGCCAGCAGAGAACAGGGGACTCAATCACCCCTCCACTTT. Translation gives CASREQGTQSPLHF.

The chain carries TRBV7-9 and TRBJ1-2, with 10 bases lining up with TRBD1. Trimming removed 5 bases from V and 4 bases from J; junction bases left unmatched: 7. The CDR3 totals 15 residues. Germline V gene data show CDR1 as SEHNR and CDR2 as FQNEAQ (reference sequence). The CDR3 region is CASSPDRGQGYGYTF. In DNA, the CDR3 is TGTGCCAGCAGCCCAGACAGGGGGCAAGGCTATGGCTACACCTTC.

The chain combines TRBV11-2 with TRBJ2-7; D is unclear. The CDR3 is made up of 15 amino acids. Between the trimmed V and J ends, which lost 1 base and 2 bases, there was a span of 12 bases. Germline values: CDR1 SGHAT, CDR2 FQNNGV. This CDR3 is CASSLGIGRAYEQYF. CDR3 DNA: TGTGCCAGCAGCTTAGGGATCGGACGGGCCTACGAGCAGTACTTC.

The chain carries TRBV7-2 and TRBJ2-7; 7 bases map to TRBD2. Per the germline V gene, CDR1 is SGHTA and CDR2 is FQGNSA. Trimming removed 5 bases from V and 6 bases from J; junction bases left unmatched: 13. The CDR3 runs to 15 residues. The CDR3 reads CASSLDPTSSGEQYF. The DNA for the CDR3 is TGTGCCAGCAGCCTCGACCCAACTTCTAGCGGCGAGCAGTACTTC.

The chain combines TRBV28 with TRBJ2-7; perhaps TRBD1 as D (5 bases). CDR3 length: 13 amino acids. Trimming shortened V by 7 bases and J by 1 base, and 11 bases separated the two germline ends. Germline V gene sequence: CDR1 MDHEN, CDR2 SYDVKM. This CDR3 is CASTPGASYEQYF. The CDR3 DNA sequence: TGTGCCAGCACCCCTGGGGCTTCCTACGAGCAGTACTTC. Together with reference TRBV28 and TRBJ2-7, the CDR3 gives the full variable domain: DVKVTQSSRYLVKRTGEKVFLECVQDMDHENMFWYRQDPGLGLRLIYFSYDVKMKEKGDIPEGYSVSREKKERFSLILESASTNQTSMYLCASTPGASYEQYFGPGTRLTVT.

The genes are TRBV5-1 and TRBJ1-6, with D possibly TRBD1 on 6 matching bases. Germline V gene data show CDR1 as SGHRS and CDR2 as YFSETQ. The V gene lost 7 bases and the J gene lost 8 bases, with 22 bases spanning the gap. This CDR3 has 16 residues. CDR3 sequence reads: CASSPYGGQEDSPLHF. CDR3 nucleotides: TGCGCCAGCTCGCCGTACGGGGGCCAGGAGGATTCACCCCTCCACTTT.

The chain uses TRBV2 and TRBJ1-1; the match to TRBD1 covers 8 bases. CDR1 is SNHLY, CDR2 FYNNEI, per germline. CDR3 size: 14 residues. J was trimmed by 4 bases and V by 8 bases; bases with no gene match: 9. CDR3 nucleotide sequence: TGTGCCAGCGGATTTCAGGGGGCGTCCACTGAAGCTTTCTTT. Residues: CASGFQGASTEAFF.

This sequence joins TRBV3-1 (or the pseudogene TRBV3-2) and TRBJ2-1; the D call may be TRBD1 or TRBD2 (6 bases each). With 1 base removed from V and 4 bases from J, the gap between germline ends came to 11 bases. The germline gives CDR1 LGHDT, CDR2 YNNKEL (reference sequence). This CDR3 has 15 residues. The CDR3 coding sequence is TGTGCCAGCAGCCAAGCCGGGGGCTCATACAATGAGCAGTTCTTC. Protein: CASSQAGGSYNEQFF.

For the CDR3, the DNA is TGTGCCAGCAGTCGGTACCGCTCGGGACAGGGGTCCACTGAAGCTTTCTTT. Translating gives CASSRYRSGQGSTEAFF. The chain carries TRBV5-5 and TRBJ1-1; 10 bases line up with TRBD1. Germline lookup yields CDR1 SGHKS and CDR2 YYEKEE (reference sequence). V lost 5 bases, J lost 4 bases, and 14 bases stayed unmatched. This CDR3 comprises 17 residues.

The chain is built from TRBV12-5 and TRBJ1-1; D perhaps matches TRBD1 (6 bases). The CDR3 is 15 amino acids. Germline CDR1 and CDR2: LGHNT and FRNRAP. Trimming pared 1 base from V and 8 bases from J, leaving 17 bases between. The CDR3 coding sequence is TGTGCTAGTGGTTTGGGAAAAGGGGGTGGAGGGGAAGCTTTCTTT. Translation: CASGLGKGGGGEAFF.

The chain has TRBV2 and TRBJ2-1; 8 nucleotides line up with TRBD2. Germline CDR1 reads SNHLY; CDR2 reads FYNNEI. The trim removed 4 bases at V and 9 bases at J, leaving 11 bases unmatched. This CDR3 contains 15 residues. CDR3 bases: TGTGCCAGCAGTGTGCCCCCGACTAGCGCAAGTGAGCAGTTCTTC. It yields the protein CASSVPPTSASEQFF.

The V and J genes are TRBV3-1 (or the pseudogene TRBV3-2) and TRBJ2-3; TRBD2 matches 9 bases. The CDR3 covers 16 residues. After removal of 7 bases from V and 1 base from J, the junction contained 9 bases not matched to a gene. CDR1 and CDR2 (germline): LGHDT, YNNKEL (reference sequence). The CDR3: CASTRQSGGRTDTQYF. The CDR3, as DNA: TGTGCCAGCACTCGCCAAAGCGGGGGGCGCACAGATACGCAGTATTTT.

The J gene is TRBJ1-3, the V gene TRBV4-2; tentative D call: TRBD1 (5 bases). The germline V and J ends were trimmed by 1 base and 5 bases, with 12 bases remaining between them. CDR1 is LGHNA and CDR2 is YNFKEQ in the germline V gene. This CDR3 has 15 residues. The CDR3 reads CASSQGEGQRNTIYF. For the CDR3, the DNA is TGTGCCAGCAGCCAAGGGGAGGGGCAAAGAAACACCATATATTTT.

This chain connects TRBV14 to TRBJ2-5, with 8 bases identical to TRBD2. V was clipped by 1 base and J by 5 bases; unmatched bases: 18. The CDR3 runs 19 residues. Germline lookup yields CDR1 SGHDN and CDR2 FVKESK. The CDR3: CASSQGGYSGGPPRETQYF. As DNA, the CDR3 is TGTGCCAGCAGCCAAGGGGGCTACTCGGGGGGGCCCCCCAGGGAGACCCAGTACTTC.

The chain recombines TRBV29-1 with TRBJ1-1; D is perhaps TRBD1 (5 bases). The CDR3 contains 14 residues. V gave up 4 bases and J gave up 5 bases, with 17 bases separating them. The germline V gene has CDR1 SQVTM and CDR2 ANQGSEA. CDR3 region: CSVVGAPDGTEAFF. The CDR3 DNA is TGCAGCGTTGTTGGGGCCCCGGATGGAACTGAAGCTTTCTTT.

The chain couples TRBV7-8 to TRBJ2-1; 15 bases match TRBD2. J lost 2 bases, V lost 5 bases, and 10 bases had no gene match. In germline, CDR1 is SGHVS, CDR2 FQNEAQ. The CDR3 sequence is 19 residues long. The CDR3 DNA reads TGTGCCAGCAGCGCCGGGGGACTAGCGGGAGGTTCGCCCTACAATGAGCAGTTCTTC. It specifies CASSAGGLAGGSPYNEQFF.

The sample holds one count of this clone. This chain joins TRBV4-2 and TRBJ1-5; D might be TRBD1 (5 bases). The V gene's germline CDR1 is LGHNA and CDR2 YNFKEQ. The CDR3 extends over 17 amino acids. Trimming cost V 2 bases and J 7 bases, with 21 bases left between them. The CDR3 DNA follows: TGTGCCAGCAGCCAACCTTCGGCGGGGGGTTTTACCCAGCCCCAGCATTTT. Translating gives CASSQPSAGGFTQPQHF.

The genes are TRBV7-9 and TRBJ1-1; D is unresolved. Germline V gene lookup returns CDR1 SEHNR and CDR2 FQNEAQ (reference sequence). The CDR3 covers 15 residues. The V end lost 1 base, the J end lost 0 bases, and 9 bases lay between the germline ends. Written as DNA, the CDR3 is TGTGCCAGCAGCTTAGGTCTGGCCATGAACACTGAAGCTTTCTTT. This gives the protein CASSLGLAMNTEAFF.

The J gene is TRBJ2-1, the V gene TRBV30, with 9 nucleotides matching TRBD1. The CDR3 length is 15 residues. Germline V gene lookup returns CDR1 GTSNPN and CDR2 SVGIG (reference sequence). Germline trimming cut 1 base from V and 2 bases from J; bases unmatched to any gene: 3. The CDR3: CAWSGQGGPYNEQFF. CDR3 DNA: TGTGCCTGGAGTGGACAGGGGGGGCCCTACAATGAGCAGTTCTTC.

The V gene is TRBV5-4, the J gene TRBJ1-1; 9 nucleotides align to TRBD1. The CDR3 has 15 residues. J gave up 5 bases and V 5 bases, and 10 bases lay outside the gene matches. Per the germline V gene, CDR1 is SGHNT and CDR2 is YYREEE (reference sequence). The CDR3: CASRGLGQGGTEAFF. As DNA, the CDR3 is TGTGCCAGCAGGGGCCTGGGACAGGGTGGGACTGAAGCTTTCTTT.

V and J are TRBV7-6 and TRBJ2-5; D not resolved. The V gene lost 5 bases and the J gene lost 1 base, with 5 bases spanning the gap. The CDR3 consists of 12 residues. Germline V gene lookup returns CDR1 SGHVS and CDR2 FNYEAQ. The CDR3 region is CASSPSQETQYF. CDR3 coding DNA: TGTGCCAGCAGCCCATCCCAAGAGACCCAGTACTTC.